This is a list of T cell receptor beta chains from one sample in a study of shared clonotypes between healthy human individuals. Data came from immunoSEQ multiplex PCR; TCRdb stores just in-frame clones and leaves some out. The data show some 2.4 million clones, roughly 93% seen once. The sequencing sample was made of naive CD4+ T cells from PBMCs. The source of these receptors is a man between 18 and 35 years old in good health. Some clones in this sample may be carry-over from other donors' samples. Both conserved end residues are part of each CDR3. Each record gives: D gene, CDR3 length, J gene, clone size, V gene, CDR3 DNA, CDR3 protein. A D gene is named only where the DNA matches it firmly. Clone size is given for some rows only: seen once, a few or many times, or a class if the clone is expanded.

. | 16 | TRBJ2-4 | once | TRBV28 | TGTGCCAGCAGTTTTTGGGGGCGCGAAGCCAAAAACATTCAGTACTTC | CASSFWGREAKNIQYF
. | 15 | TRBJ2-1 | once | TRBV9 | TGTGCCAGCAGCGTAGTTGAGGACATTTACAATGAGCAGTTCTTC | CASSVVEDIYNEQFF
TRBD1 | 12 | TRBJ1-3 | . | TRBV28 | TGTGCCAGCAGGTATTTGGACAGGGGAATGACCTTT | CASRYLDRGMTF
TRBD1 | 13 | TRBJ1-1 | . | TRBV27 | TGTGCCAGCAGTTCCCGGGACAGCAGAAGGGCTTTCTTT | CASSSRDSRRAFF
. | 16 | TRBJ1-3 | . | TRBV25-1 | TGTGCCAGCAGTGAATGGACATCCCTCTCTGGAAACACCATATATTTT | CASSEWTSLSGNTIYF
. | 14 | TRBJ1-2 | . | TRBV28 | TGTGCCAGCAGTTTAGTTTCGGGGCAGGCTGGCTACACCTTC | CASSLVSGQAGYTF
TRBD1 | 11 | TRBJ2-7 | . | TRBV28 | TGTGCCAGTACTACAGGGGACGAGCAGTACTTC | CASTTGDEQYF
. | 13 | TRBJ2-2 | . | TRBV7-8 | TGTGCCAGCAGCTTAAGTGAGGTCGGGGAGCTGTTTTTT | CASSLSEVGELFF
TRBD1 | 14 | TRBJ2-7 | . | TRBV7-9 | TGTGCCAGCAGCCAGGGACAGGGCGTATACGAGCAGTACTTC | CASSQGQGVYEQYF
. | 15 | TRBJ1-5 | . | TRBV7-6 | TGTGCCAGCAGCTTAGAACGGTATAGCAATCAGCCCCAGCATTTT | CASSLERYSNQPQHF
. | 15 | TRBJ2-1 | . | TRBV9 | TGTGCCAGCAGCGTCCTTGCGGGATCCTACAATGAGCAGTTCTTC | CASSVLAGSYNEQFF
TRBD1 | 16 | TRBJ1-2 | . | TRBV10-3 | TGTGCCATCACCCCATTGGGGGGACAGGGGGGGTATGGCTACACCTTC | CAITPLGGQGGYGYTF
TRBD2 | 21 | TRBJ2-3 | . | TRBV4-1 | TGCGCCAGCAGCCAAGGCCCCTTCCTCGCGGGAGGGCCTAAAAAGACAGATACGCAGTATTTT | CASSQGPFLAGGPKKTDTQYF
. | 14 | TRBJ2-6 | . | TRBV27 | TGTGCCAGCAGTTTAGGGTCTGGGGCCAACGTCCTGACTTTC | CASSLGSGANVLTF
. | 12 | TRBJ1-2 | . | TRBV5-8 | TGTGCCAGCAATCAAATGGGGTGGAGCTACACCTTC | CASNQMGWSYTF